Following are 20 T cell receptor beta chains from one sample sequenced in a study of T cell repertoires in cytomegalovirus infection. The antigens of these receptors remain unknown. Via MiXCR, TCRdb re-called the reads, giving one row per CDR3 protein. The table shows 600,000 to 700,000 distinct CDR3 sequences, with roughly 36% occurring only once. This specimen was cultured PBMCs, taken from culture after CMV antigen stimulation. The receptors stem from a human donor in good health (CMV status not recorded). Some clones in this sample may be carry-over from other donors' samples.

This clonotype has only a few counts. V is TRBV7-2 and J is TRBJ1-2; 7 bases are shared with TRBD1. After removal of 1 base from V and 1 base from J, the junction contained 6 bases not matched to a gene. Germline V CDR1 and CDR2: SGHTA, FQGNSA. The length of the CDR3 is 16 residues. The CDR3 here is CASSLGGGQNNYGYTF. The CDR3 bases are TGTGCCAGCAGCTTAGGGGGGGGACAGAATAACTATGGCTACACCTTC.

This clonotype was recorded once. The rearrangement links TRBV7-6 to TRBJ2-1; possible D gene TRBD1, 5 bases. Germline V gives CDR1 SGHVS, CDR2 FNYEAQ. The CDR3 consists of 14 residues. V dropped 4 bases and J dropped 5 bases, with 12 bases sitting between them. For the CDR3, the DNA is TGTGCCAGCAGCTATCAGACAGAAGACAATGAGCAGTTCTTC. This encodes CASSYQTEDNEQFF.

The gene calls are TRBV20-1 and TRBJ2-3, with 10 bases fitting TRBD2. Germline values: CDR1 DFQATT, CDR2 SNEGSKA (reference sequence). After removal of 6 bases from V and 0 bases from J, the junction contained 9 bases not matched to a gene. This CDR3 region has 16 residues. CDR3 amino acids: CSARLLAGASTDTQYF. The CDR3 DNA follows: TGCAGTGCGAGACTTCTAGCGGGGGCCAGCACAGATACGCAGTATTTT.

This clonotype was seen at least ten times. This chain uses TRBV7-2 with TRBJ2-1; D unclear. CDR1 and CDR2 from the germline V gene are SGHTA and FQGNSA. This CDR3 spans 13 amino acids. V was cut by 5 bases and J by 4 bases, with 9 bases left in between. The CDR3 loop reads CASSPGTYNEQFF. The CDR3 coding sequence is TGTGCCAGCAGCCCCGGCACGTACAATGAGCAGTTCTTC.

CDR3 residues: CASSQATDRYEQYF. Written as DNA, the CDR3 is TGCGCCAGCAGCCAAGCCACCGATCGGTACGAGCAGTACTTC. The chain carries TRBV4-1 and TRBJ2-7; D is uncertain. The CDR3 has 14 amino acids. The germline V gene encodes CDR1 MGHRA and CDR2 YSYEKL. The V and J ends lost 1 base and 4 bases respectively, with 11 bases between them.

The table lists this clonotype with a few counts. The chain carries TRBV4-1 and TRBJ1-5, with 7 nucleotides matching TRBD1. Per germline, CDR1 MGHRA and CDR2 YSYEKL. The CDR3 consists of 17 residues. V shed 4 bases, J shed 1 base, and the junction held 10 bases outside the gene matches. Here the CDR3 DNA reads TGCGCCAGCAGCCCAGGACAGGCTTATGGGAGCAATCAGCCCCAGCATTTT. Encoded protein: CASSPGQAYGSNQPQHF.

In this sample, this clonotype turned up many times. The rearrangement uses TRBV7-6 and TRBJ2-1; D uncertain. Trimming took 5 bases from V and 0 from J, leaving 14 bases between them. The length of the CDR3 is 16 residues. Germline V gene data show CDR1 as SGHVS and CDR2 as FNYEAQ. CDR3 DNA: TGTGCCAGCAGCCGACCTGGTGGTAGCTCCTACAATGAGCAGTTCTTC. Translation gives CASSRPGGSSYNEQFF.

The V call is TRBV19, the J call TRBJ2-1; D is unclear. CDR1 is LNHDA and CDR2 is SQIVND in the germline V gene (reference sequence). The CDR3 totals 11 residues. V gave up 11 bases and J gave up 8 bases, with 13 bases separating them. The CDR3 DNA follows: TGTGCCGCCAGTACGTTTTATGAGCAGTTCTTC. Translating it yields CAASTFYEQFF. The entire variable domain, with the rest obtained from reference TRBV19 and TRBJ2-1, is as follows: DGGITQSPKYLFRKEGQNVTLSCEQNLNHDAMYWYRQDPGQGLRLIYYSQIVNDFQKGDIAEGYSVSREKKESFPLTVTSAQKNPTAFYLCAASTFYEQFFGPGTRLTVL.

The rearrangement uses TRBV7-8 and TRBJ2-5; D gene ambiguous. The germline V and J ends were trimmed by 3 bases and 5 bases, with 7 bases remaining between them. The CDR3 loop spans 12 amino acids. The V gene's germline CDR1 is SGHVS and CDR2 FQNEAQ. In DNA, the CDR3 is TGTGCCAGCAGCTTTGAAGCTGAGACCCAGTACTTC. Amino acids: CASSFEAETQYF.

The table lists this clonotype with a few counts. The gene calls are TRBV7-8 and TRBJ2-1; 8 nucleotides match TRBD2. The CDR3 spans 11 residues. Germline CDR1 reads SGHVS; CDR2 reads FQNEAQ. The J segment lost 13 bases and the V segment lost 1 base, leaving 0 bases of the junction unmatched. CDR3 residues: CASSLGTSQFF. The CDR3 nucleotides read TGTGCCAGCAGCTTAGGGACTAGCCAGTTCTTC.

This clonotype was seen at least ten times. This sequence joins TRBV7-8 and TRBJ1-2, with TRBD1 as a possible D gene (5 bases). Germline assignment: CDR1 SGHVS and CDR2 FQNEAQ. Trimming left V 5 bases short and J 2 bases short, with 9 bases between. The CDR3 loop spans 13 amino acids. The CDR3 sequence: CASSPDINYGYTF. CDR3 DNA sequence: TGTGCCAGCAGCCCGGACATCAACTATGGCTACACCTTC.

The chain combines TRBV6-2 or TRBV6-3 with TRBJ2-7; D gene uncertain. The CDR3 runs 15 residues. Germline CDR1 MNHEY, CDR2 SVGEGT. Trimming removed 4 bases at V and 5 bases at J, with 18 bases between. CDR3 sequence: CASSSPRRTPNEQYF. Here the CDR3 DNA reads TGTGCCAGCAGTTCACCCCGGCGGACCCCTAACGAGCAGTACTTC.

The chain recombines TRBV4-1 with TRBJ1-2; no clear D gene. Germline CDR1 MGHRA, CDR2 YSYEKL. The CDR3 totals 15 residues. Trimming took off 0 bases at V and 8 bases at J, with 16 bases between the two ends. CDR3 DNA sequence: TGCGCCAGCAGCCAAGATCTACGGGGTGCGAGAGGCTACACCTTC. Protein sequence: CASSQDLRGARGYTF.

The chain employs TRBV7-2 and TRBJ2-1; 9 positions agree with TRBD2. The V gene end was trimmed by 4 bases and the J gene end by 0 bases; junction bases not matched to a gene: 13. Germline loops: CDR1 SGHTA, CDR2 FQGNSA. This CDR3 contains 19 residues. The CDR3 here is CASSSPGLAWSSSYNEQFF. The CDR3 DNA reads as TGTGCCAGCAGCTCCCCGGGACTAGCCTGGAGTAGCTCCTACAATGAGCAGTTCTTC.

This clonotype was seen once. CDR3 sequence: CASSPRDRDSEQFF. The CDR3 region has the DNA TGTGCCAGCAGCCCCCGGGACAGGGATAGCGAGCAGTTCTTC. The chain has TRBV7-6 and TRBJ2-1; 9 bases are shared with TRBD1. The CDR3 spans 14 residues. The germline V gene encodes CDR1 SGHVS and CDR2 FNYEAQ. Trimming took 5 bases from V and 10 from J; bases not matched to a gene: 9.

This clonotype was detected only a few times. The rearrangement joins TRBV11-3 to TRBJ2-3, with TRBD2 matching 11 bases. Germline CDR1 is SGHNT and CDR2 is YENEEA. V lost 6 bases to trimming and J lost 4 bases; unmatched junction nucleotides: 6. The CDR3 runs to 15 residues. The CDR3 sequence: CASSPGLAESDTQYF. CDR3 sequence (DNA): TGTGCCAGCAGTCCGGGACTAGCGGAATCAGATACGCAGTATTTT.

J is TRBJ1-5 and V is TRBV19; TRBD1 might be the D (5 bases). V lost 10 bases, J lost 4 bases, and 11 bases lay in between. CDR1 is LNHDA and CDR2 is SQIVND in the germline V gene (reference sequence). This CDR3 comprises 12 residues. The CDR3 coding sequence is TGTGCCACGGCCTGGGGGAATCAGCCCCAGCATTTT. Amino acid sequence: CATAWGNQPQHF.

This clonotype was counted a few times. The J gene is TRBJ1-4, the V gene TRBV5-6, with 7 bases matching TRBD1. Germline V lookup: CDR1 SGHDT, CDR2 YYEEEE. This CDR3 spans 16 amino acids. The J segment lost 5 bases and the V segment lost 2 bases, leaving 9 bases of the junction unmatched. CDR3 region: CASSLKGASANEKLFF. The CDR3 DNA follows: TGTGCCAGCAGCTTAAAGGGGGCCTCGGCGAATGAAAAACTGTTTTTT.

The chain joins TRBV19 to TRBJ2-7, with D possibly matching TRBD2 (6 bases). V lost 6 bases, J lost 7 bases, and 13 bases lay in between. Per the germline V gene, CDR1 is LNHDA and CDR2 is SQIVND (reference sequence). This CDR3 contains 12 residues. The CDR3 coding sequence is TGTGCCAGTAGCTTCCATCGGGGGGAGCAGTACTTC. The encoded protein is CASSFHRGEQYF.

With regard to this clonotype: Its ends do not fully match the called genes, so a read error is possible. The CDR3 coding sequence is TGTGCCAGCGGCCGGTCTAGCGGGGGAGAGGATACGCGGTATTTT. Translation gives CASGRSSGGEDTRYF. The chain combines TRBV7-2 with TRBJ2-3; TRBD2 aligns across 10 bases. This CDR3 is built from 15 residues. CDR1 SGHTA and CDR2 FQGNSA come from the germline V gene.